This entry is about one T cell receptor (beta chain). The repertoire was sequenced with immunoSEQ multiplex PCR; TCRdb's copy has only in-frame clones and lacks some. The sample includes fewer than 15,000 clones, over 65% of them seen just once. The sample comes from a study of T cells after somatic rescue of genetic block. Germline CDR1 SGHNT, CDR2 YYREEE (reference sequence). The CDR3 covers 18 residues. V was pared by 0 bases and J by 1 base, with 8 bases of the junction left unmatched. The TCR originated in a boy aged 5-17 years. The chain has TRBV5-4 and TRBJ2-2; 8 bases agree with TRBD2. The sequencing sample was made of peripheral blood mononuclear cells (PBMCs). The CDR3 spells CASSLEGLAGKNTGELFF. Here the CDR3 DNA reads TGTGCCAGCAGCTTGGAGGGCTTAGCGGGGAAGAACACCGGGGAGCTGTTTTTT.